Sequencing of this T cell receptor beta chain was carried out in a study of cytomegalovirus exposure and HLA in healthy donors. 60 Vbeta and 13 Jbeta primers were used in PCR. This table comes from immunoSEQ multiplex PCR, and its TCRdb copy is limited to in-frame clones, with some not included. Of approximately 130,000 clones listed, 75% to 85% were seen once; the top ten hold roughly 4%. Regarding the study as a whole: Most subjects' HLA-A and HLA-B alleles were reportedly predicted from TCR beta sequences. While the bulk of TCR sequences proved rare, some public TCRs turned up in many donors.

Notes on this clone: Its antigen is unidentified.

This CDR3 has 13 amino acids. The V end was cut by 4 bases, the J end by 6 bases, with 9 bases between. Germline CDR1 reads SGHTA; CDR2 reads FQGTGA. The TCR was taken from a woman in her thirties or forties in good health and CMV-seronegative. The chain couples TRBV7-3 to TRBJ2-2; no clear D gene. The sample was PBMCs. The CDR3 nucleotides read TGTGCCAGCAGCTCCCCCGCGTCCGGGGAGCTGTTTTTT. It yields the protein CASSSPASGELFF.